The rows below give T cell receptor beta chains drawn from one sample of a study of CD8 T cells in Susac syndrome. TCRdb reanalysed the immunoSEQ multiplex PCR reads using MiXCR and keeps one entry per CDR3 protein. The data show about 150,000 distinct CDR3 sequences, approximately 94% seen once. The sample was CD4+ T cells from PBMCs. These receptors all come from a human donor with multiple sclerosis. Each CDR3 is given with its conserved first and last residue. The order of the fields is D gene, J gene, V gene, CDR3 protein, CDR3 DNA. The D gene is left open where the match is weak.

>TRBD2|TRBJ2-1|TRBV5-1
CASSAGGLGWNEQFF
TGCGCCAGCAGCGCGGGTGGACTAGGGTGGAATGAGCAGTTCTTC
>NA|TRBJ2-6|TRBV29-1
CSVDAGTGANVLTF
TGCAGCGTTGATGCAGGGACTGGGGCCAACGTCCTGACTTTC
>NA|TRBJ2-1|TRBV20-1
CSAKERSSSYNEQFF
TGCAGTGCCAAGGAGAGGTCAAGCTCCTACAATGAGCAGTTCTTC
>TRBD1|TRBJ2-7|TRBV28
CASSWTGLPSYEQYF
TGTGCCAGCAGTTGGACAGGCCTACCGTCCTACGAGCAGTACTTC
>NA|TRBJ2-7|TRBV5-1
CASSPQGTGEQYF
TGCGCCAGCAGCCCCCAGGGGACGGGGGAGCAGTACTTC
>NA|TRBJ2-2|TRBV30
CACPPAAGGFTGELFF
TGTGCCTGCCCCCCGGCCGCAGGGGGGTTTACCGGGGAGCTGTTTTTT
>NA|TRBJ1-4|TRBV5-1
CASSLQGPPNEKLFF
TGCGCCAGCAGCTTACAGGGTCCACCGAATGAAAAACTGTTTTTT
>NA|TRBJ1-1|TRBV20-1
CSARENRDTEAFF
TGCAGTGCTAGGGAAAACAGAGACACTGAAGCTTTCTTT
>TRBD2|TRBJ2-3|TRBV27
CASSFRVAGPDTQYF
TGTGCCAGCAGTTTTCGGGTAGCGGGACCCGATACGCAGTATTTT
>NA|TRBJ2-3|TRBV20-1
CSARIPGTGRDTQYF
TGCAGTGCTAGAATTCCGGGAACTGGCCGAGATACGCAGTATTTT